The rows below give T cell receptor beta chains drawn from one sample of a study of human T cells and chemical hapten exposure. MiXCR, run by TCRdb on the RACE reads, gives a single entry per CDR3 protein. In the table there are 270,000 or so distinct CDR3 sequences, approximately 7.5% of which are singletons. The starting material was whole blood, obtained in connection with sensitization to the hapten diphenylcyclopropenone (DPC). Receptor source: a man aged 18 to 35 with alopecia areata. Some clones in this sample may be carry-over from other donors' samples. Both conserved end residues are part of each CDR3. The size field is filled for only some rows; it gives once, few, many or a size class.

>-|TRBV12-3/TRBV12-4|TRBJ2-2
CASSPSGQTRTGELFF
>-|TRBV5-1|TRBJ2-7
CASSLGEDEQYF
>-|TRBV10-3|TRBJ2-3
CATTTGPTDTQYF
>few|TRBV7-6|TRBJ1-1
CASSLGAQGYTEAFF
>many|TRBV5-1|TRBJ2-2
CASSLAMGMDTGELFF
>many|TRBV24-1|TRBJ2-2
CATSDRSDTGELFF
>-|TRBV7-2|TRBJ2-1
CASSLGRGINEQFF
>-|TRBV27|TRBJ1-6
CASSFLSVGGDSPLHF
>many|TRBV6-2/TRBV6-3|TRBJ1-5
CAISPPGSVQPQHF
>few|TRBV6-1|TRBJ2-3
CASTPDREGRDTQYF
>-|TRBV6-1|TRBJ2-5
CASSENNKETQYF
>few|TRBV5-1|TRBJ2-1
CASSLGDRAEGEQFF
>few|TRBV10-2|TRBJ1-6
CASSPGTGGPLHF
>many|TRBV12-3/TRBV12-4|TRBJ1-2
CASSRQGNYGYTF
>many|TRBV6-5|TRBJ2-5
CASSFSEIQETQYF